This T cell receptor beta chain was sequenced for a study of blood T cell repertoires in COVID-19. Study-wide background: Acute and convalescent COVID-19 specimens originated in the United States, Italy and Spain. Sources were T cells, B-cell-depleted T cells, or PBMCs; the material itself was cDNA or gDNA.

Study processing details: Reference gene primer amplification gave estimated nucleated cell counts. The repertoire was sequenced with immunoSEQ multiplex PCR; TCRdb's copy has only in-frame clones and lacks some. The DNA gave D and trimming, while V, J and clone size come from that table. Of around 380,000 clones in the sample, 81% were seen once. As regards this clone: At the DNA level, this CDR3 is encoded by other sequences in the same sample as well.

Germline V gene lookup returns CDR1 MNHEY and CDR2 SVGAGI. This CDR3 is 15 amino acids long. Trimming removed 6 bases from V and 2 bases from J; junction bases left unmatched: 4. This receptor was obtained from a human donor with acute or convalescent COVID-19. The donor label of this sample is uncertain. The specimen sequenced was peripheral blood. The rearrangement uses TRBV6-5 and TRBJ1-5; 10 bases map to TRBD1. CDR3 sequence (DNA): TGTGCCAGCAGGGGGACAGGGGTTGGCAATCAGCCCCAGCATTTT. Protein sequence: CASRGTGVGNQPQHF.